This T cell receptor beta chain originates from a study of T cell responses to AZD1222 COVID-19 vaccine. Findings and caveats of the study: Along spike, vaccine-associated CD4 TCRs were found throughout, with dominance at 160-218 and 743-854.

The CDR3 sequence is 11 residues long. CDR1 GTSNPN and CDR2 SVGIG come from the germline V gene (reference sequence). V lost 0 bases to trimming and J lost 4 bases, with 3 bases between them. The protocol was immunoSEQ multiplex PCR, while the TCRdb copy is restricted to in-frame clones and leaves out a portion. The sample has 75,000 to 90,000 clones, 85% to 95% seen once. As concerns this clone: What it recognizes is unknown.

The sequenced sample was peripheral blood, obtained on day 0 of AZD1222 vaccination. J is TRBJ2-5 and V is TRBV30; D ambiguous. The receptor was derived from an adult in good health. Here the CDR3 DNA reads TGTGCCTGGAGTGTACGAGAGACCCAGTACTTC. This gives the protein CAWSVRETQYF.